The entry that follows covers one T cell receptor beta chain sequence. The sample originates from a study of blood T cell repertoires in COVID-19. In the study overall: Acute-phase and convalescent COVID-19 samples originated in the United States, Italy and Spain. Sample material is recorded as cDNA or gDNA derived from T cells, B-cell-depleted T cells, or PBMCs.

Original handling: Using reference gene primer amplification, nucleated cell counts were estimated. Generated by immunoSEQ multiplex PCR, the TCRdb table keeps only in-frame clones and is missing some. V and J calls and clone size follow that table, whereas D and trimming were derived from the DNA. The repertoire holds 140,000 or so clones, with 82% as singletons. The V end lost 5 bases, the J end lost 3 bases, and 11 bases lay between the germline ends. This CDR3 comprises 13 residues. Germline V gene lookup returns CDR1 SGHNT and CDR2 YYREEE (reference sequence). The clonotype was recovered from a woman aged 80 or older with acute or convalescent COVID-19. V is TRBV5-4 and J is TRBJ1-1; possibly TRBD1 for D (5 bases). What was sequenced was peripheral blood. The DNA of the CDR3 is TGTGCCAGCAGATCTCGGGGGGACACTGAAGCTTTCTTT. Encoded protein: CASRSRGDTEAFF.